The clone carrying this TCR beta chain was seen repeatedly, ten times or more. Antigen: not known. This specimen comes from a study of regulatory T cells in long-lasting Graves disease. As for time point: persistent/refractory GD, antithyroid drugs over 5 years with positive TRAb. Isolated PBMC RNA provided the starting material for the TCR library. The authors built TCR beta libraries using iRepertoire HTBI primers and Arm-PCR of CDR3 regions. TCRdb reanalysed the multiplex PCR reads using MiXCR and keeps one entry per CDR3 protein. Among approximately 400,000 distinct CDR3 sequences, about 23% were seen once, and the ten largest hold approximately 27%. J lost 2 bases, V lost 2 bases, and 4 bases had no gene match. Germline V gene lookup returns CDR1 MNHNS and CDR2 SASEGT. The CDR3 runs to 15 residues. Study-wide results and caveats: A greater number of public clonotypes (roughly 2,700) was shared by persistent patients than by new patients (approximately 910).

This receptor was identified in a woman between 35 and 50 years old with Graves disease. The rearrangement links TRBV6-1 to TRBJ2-7, with 9 bases fitting TRBD2. The material sequenced was peripheral blood mononuclear cells (PBMCs), taken when the disease was refractory, from a patient treated with antithyroid drugs. The CDR3 region is CASSEYGTSPYEQYF. CDR3 in DNA: TGTGCCAGCAGTGAATACGGGACTAGCCCCTACGAGCAGTACTTC.